The 28 T cell receptor beta chains listed next were all sequenced from one sample in a study of blood T cell repertoires in COVID-19. The protocol was immunoSEQ multiplex PCR, while the TCRdb copy is restricted to in-frame clones and leaves out a portion. The repertoire holds 50,000 or so clones, with roughly nine tenths as singletons. Source material: peripheral blood. The receptors come from a human donor with active COVID-19. The donor label of this sample is uncertain.

The chain employs TRBV29-1 and TRBJ1-2, with D uncertain. Germline CDR1 is SQVTM and CDR2 is ANQGSEA. The CDR3 consists of 11 residues. The V end was cut by 5 bases, the J end by 5 bases, with 9 bases between. The CDR3 coding sequence is TGCAGCGTTACAGAGGGATATGGCTACACCTTC. Translating it yields CSVTEGYGYTF.

The chain is built from TRBV5-4 and TRBJ2-5, with unresolved D. CDR1 is SGHNT and CDR2 is YYREEE in the germline V gene (reference sequence). The V end lost 2 bases, the J end lost 1 base, and 6 bases lay between the germline ends. The CDR3 covers 13 residues. The CDR3 reads CASSLPSQETQYF. Here the CDR3 DNA reads TGTGCCAGCAGCTTACCGAGCCAAGAGACCCAGTACTTC. The whole variable domain, remainder taken from reference TRBV5-4 and TRBJ2-5, is ETGVTQSPTHLIKTRGQQVTLRCSSQSGHNTVSWYQQALGQGPQFIFQYYREEENGRGNFPPRFSGLQFPNYSSELNVNALELDDSALYLCASSLPSQETQYFGPGTRLLVL.

The V call is TRBV5-1, the J call TRBJ2-7; the match to TRBD1 covers 7 bases. The CDR3 is made up of 16 amino acids. J was trimmed by 4 bases and V by 0 bases; bases with no gene match: 10. Germline lookup yields CDR1 SGHRS and CDR2 YFSETQ. CDR3 sequence reads: CASSLASGQTVYEQYF. The CDR3 DNA reads TGCGCCAGCAGCTTGGCCTCGGGACAGACCGTATACGAGCAGTACTTC. Filled out from reference TRBV5-1 and TRBJ2-7, the complete variable domain reads KAGVTQTPRYLIKTRGQQVTLSCSPISGHRSVSWYQQTPGQGLQFLFEYFSETQRNKGNFPGRFSGRQFSNSRSEMNVSTLELGDSALYLCASSLASGQTVYEQYFGPGTRLTVT.

This chain joins TRBV24-1 and TRBJ2-5; no definite D call. Looked up from germline, CDR1 is KGHDR and CDR2 is SFDVKD. V lost 4 bases to trimming and J lost 0 bases, with 5 bases between them. The CDR3 contains 13 residues. The CDR3 bases are TGTGCCACCAGTGACCCCAACCAAGAGACCCAGTACTTC. Amino acid sequence: CATSDPNQETQYF.

J is TRBJ2-5 and V is TRBV5-4, with TRBD2 identical over 7 bases. The junction had 11 bases not matched to a gene; V was cut back by 4 bases and J by 5 bases. Germline-derived CDR1 and CDR2 are SGHNT and YYREEE (reference sequence). The CDR3 extends over 15 amino acids. The CDR3 reads CASSPRTRGGETQYF. The CDR3 bases are TGTGCCAGCAGCCCCCGGACTAGAGGCGGTGAGACCCAGTACTTC.

CDR3 in amino acids: CASSFGTGRHNEQFF. For the CDR3, the DNA is TGTGCCAGCAGCTTCGGGACAGGGAGGCACAATGAGCAGTTCTTC. V gene TRBV13 combines with J gene TRBJ2-1; the match to TRBD1 covers 9 bases. Germline assignment: CDR1 PRHDT and CDR2 FYEKMQ (reference sequence). This CDR3 contains 15 residues. The ends lost 3 bases at V and 5 bases at J; junction bases unmatched: 5.

V gene TRBV27 combines with J gene TRBJ1-2; D is undetermined. Trimming shortened V by 2 bases and J by 4 bases, and 14 bases separated the two germline ends. The CDR3 has 15 residues. Germline V gene data show CDR1 as MNHEY and CDR2 as SMNVEV (reference sequence). DNA of the CDR3: TGTGCCAGCAGTTTAATTCCAGGCCTCAGCTATGGCTACACCTTC. It codes for CASSLIPGLSYGYTF.

The V gene is TRBV9, the J gene TRBJ2-7; 8 nucleotides match TRBD2. The J segment lost 0 bases and the V segment lost 0 bases, leaving 2 bases of the junction unmatched. The length of the CDR3 is 15 residues. Per the germline V gene, CDR1 is SGDLS and CDR2 is YYNGEE. The CDR3 nucleotides are TGTGCCAGCAGCGTAGCGGGGACTAGCTCCTACGAGCAGTACTTC. Translation: CASSVAGTSSYEQYF.

The rearrangement joins TRBV5-1 to TRBJ1-1; D remains unclear. V lost 4 bases and J lost 5, with 15 bases in between. CDR3 length equals 14 residues. The germline CDR1 and CDR2 sequences are SGHRS and YFSETQ. The CDR3 region has the DNA TGCGCCAGCAGCAAGGAAAGCGCTGGGACTGAAGCTTTCTTT. It is translated as CASSKESAGTEAFF.

A few counts support this clone. The J gene is TRBJ1-3, the V gene TRBV7-9, with D possibly matching TRBD1 (6 bases). Germline CDR1 reads SEHNR; CDR2 reads FQNEAQ (reference sequence). The CDR3 runs to 17 residues. V gave up 2 bases and J gave up 1 base, with 15 bases separating them. The CDR3 sequence is CASSLFGQRPSGNTIYF. In nucleotides, the CDR3 is TGTGCCAGCAGCTTATTTGGACAGCGACCTTCTGGAAACACCATATATTTT.

The chain employs TRBV6-2 or TRBV6-3 and TRBJ1-2, with 7 bases that match TRBD1. The V gene end was trimmed by 0 bases and the J gene end by 0 bases; junction bases not matched to a gene: 7. CDR1 is MNHEY, CDR2 SVGEGT, per germline. CDR3 length: 17 amino acids. The DNA for the CDR3 is TGTGCCAGCAGTTACTCGAGTTACAGGGGTGCTAACTATGGCTACACCTTC. It codes for CASSYSSYRGANYGYTF.

The chain joins TRBV3-1 (or the pseudogene TRBV3-2) to TRBJ1-6, with 10 bases aligning to TRBD1. The germline V gene encodes CDR1 LGHDT and CDR2 YNNKEL (reference sequence). Trimming cost V 0 bases and J 0 bases; bases outside gene matches: 2. The CDR3 has 18 residues. Written as DNA, the CDR3 is TGTGCCAGCAGCCAAGATTGGACAGGGGGCTCCTATAATTCACCCCTCCACTTT. Residues: CASSQDWTGGSYNSPLHF.

The V gene is TRBV18, the J gene TRBJ2-5, with D possibly being TRBD1 (6 bases). The germline CDR1 and CDR2 sequences are KGHSH and LQKENI. The CDR3 spans 15 residues. V was trimmed by 2 bases and J by 4 bases, leaving 14 bases between them. CDR3 in amino acids: CASSPAAGVRETQYF. The CDR3 coding sequence is TGTGCCAGCTCACCAGCGGCAGGGGTTAGAGAGACCCAGTACTTC.

CDR3 residues: CASSQARGGRKDTQYF. In DNA, the CDR3 is TGTGCCAGCAGCCAAGCGCGGGGGGGCCGAAAAGATACGCAGTATTTT. This chain connects TRBV3-1 (or the pseudogene TRBV3-2) to TRBJ2-3; 9 bases are shared with TRBD2. The CDR3 has 16 residues. The trim removed 1 base at V and 5 bases at J, leaving 7 bases unmatched. Germline CDR1 and CDR2: LGHDT and YNNKEL (reference sequence).

J is TRBJ1-4 and V is TRBV11-2; 7 bases are a match to TRBD1. J was trimmed by 5 bases and V by 6 bases; bases with no gene match: 3. The length of the CDR3 is 13 residues. Looked up from germline, CDR1 is SGHAT and CDR2 is FQNNGV. The CDR3 loop is CASSRDRNEKLFF. The CDR3 DNA reads TGTGCCAGCAGTAGGGACAGAAATGAAAAACTGTTTTTT.

The chain combines TRBV5-1 with TRBJ2-1; tentatively, D is TRBD1 (6 bases). Germline V lookup: CDR1 SGHRS, CDR2 YFSETQ. V shed 2 bases and J shed 1 base, with 10 bases lying between them. The CDR3 is made up of 15 amino acids. The CDR3 bases are TGCGCCAGCAGCTTCGGGCAGGGGTCCTACAATGAGCAGTTCTTC. Translating gives CASSFGQGSYNEQFF.

This chain links TRBV11-3 with TRBJ2-3; D uncertain. The CDR3 has 12 amino acids. Germline CDR1 SGHNT, CDR2 YENEEA. Trimming removed 4 bases from V and 11 bases from J, with 13 bases in between. The CDR3 DNA is TGTGCCAGCAGCTCCCCCGTCTCAGGGCAGTATTTT. It yields the protein CASSSPVSGQYF.

V usage is TRBV7-2 and J usage is TRBJ2-4, with TRBD2 matching 8 bases. Germline V CDR1 and CDR2: SGHTA, FQGNSA. The CDR3 length is 17 residues. V dropped 1 base and J dropped 0; count of bases not matched to a gene: 5. CDR3 bases: TGTGCCAGCAGCTTAGTGACCGGGGGGGGAGCCAAAAACATTCAGTACTTC. It codes for CASSLVTGGGAKNIQYF.

The rearrangement uses TRBV6-5 and TRBJ1-1, with 7 bases aligning to TRBD1. V shed 2 bases, J shed 0 bases, and the junction held 3 bases outside the gene matches. The CDR3 is 15 amino acids. In germline, CDR1 is MNHEY, CDR2 SVGAGI. This CDR3 is CASSYEGAMNTEAFF. The CDR3 bases are TGTGCCAGCAGTTACGAGGGGGCCATGAACACTGAAGCTTTCTTT.

The chain is built from TRBV6-1 and TRBJ2-4, with unresolved D. The CDR3 contains 15 residues. V lost 2 bases and J 8 bases, leaving 16 bases between the germline ends. Germline V gene sequence: CDR1 MNHNS, CDR2 SASEGT. CDR3 coding DNA: TGTGCCAGCAGTGAACATCTCGGTCCTTCGGACATTCAGTACTTC. Translating it yields CASSEHLGPSDIQYF.

Only one count was recorded for this clone. The chain recombines TRBV2 with TRBJ2-3; D is uncertain. The CDR3 contains 13 residues. V lost 4 bases and J 1 base, leaving 6 bases between the germline ends. Germline V gene data show CDR1 as SNHLY and CDR2 as FYNNEI. This CDR3 reads CASSVLGTDTQYF. The CDR3 region has the DNA TGTGCCAGCAGTGTACTTGGCACAGATACGCAGTATTTT.

V is TRBV19 and J is TRBJ2-5; 9 nucleotides agree with TRBD1. Germline-derived CDR1 and CDR2 are LNHDA and SQIVND (reference sequence). The ends lost 6 bases at V and 5 bases at J; junction bases unmatched: 4. This CDR3 region has 13 residues. The CDR3 loop is CASRHRGPETQYF. The DNA for the CDR3 is TGTGCCAGTAGACACAGGGGGCCGGAGACCCAGTACTTC.

This chain uses TRBV19 with TRBJ2-3; TRBD1 aligns across 8 bases. With V trimmed by 7 bases and J by 3 bases, 15 bases remained unmatched. The CDR3 is 17 amino acids. Germline V gene lookup returns CDR1 LNHDA and CDR2 SQIVND (reference sequence). CDR3 coding DNA: TGTGCCAGTATGGGTGGCACAGGGGGACTGGTGACAGATACGCAGTATTTT. The encoded protein is CASMGGTGGLVTDTQYF. The entire variable domain, with the rest obtained from reference TRBV19 and TRBJ2-3, is as follows: DGGITQSPKYLFRKEGQNVTLSCEQNLNHDAMYWYRQDPGQGLRLIYYSQIVNDFQKGDIAEGYSVSREKKESFPLTVTSAQKNPTAFYLCASMGGTGGLVTDTQYFGPGTRLTVL.

This clone has only one observation. V gene TRBV6-6 combines with J gene TRBJ2-1; D perhaps matches TRBD2 (6 bases). This CDR3 spans 11 amino acids. V lost 10 bases and J 8 bases, leaving 12 bases between the germline ends. Per the germline V gene, CDR1 is MNHNY and CDR2 is SVGAGI (reference sequence). CDR3 nucleotide sequence: TGTGCCAACTCGGAGGGCGATGAGCAGTTCTTC. Protein: CANSEGDEQFF.

V gene TRBV14 combines with J gene TRBJ1-2; 8 bases are a match to TRBD1. This CDR3 spans 13 amino acids. Germline V gives CDR1 SGHDN, CDR2 FVKESK. J was trimmed by 8 bases and V by 4 bases; bases with no gene match: 6. CDR3 in DNA: TGTGCCAGCAGCCCATTGACAGGGGACGGCTACACCTTC. This codes for CASSPLTGDGYTF.

The J gene is TRBJ2-7, the V gene TRBV9; 10 bases line up with TRBD1. Germline lookup yields CDR1 SGDLS and CDR2 YYNGEE. V lost 4 bases and J lost 3; bases outside the gene matches: 7. The CDR3 has 15 residues. The CDR3 loop is CASSTGQGGVYEQYF. CDR3 DNA: TGTGCCAGCAGCACCGGACAGGGGGGTGTCTACGAGCAGTACTTC.

The chain has TRBV2 and TRBJ2-7; 10 nucleotides match TRBD1. V gave up 7 bases and J gave up 3 bases; unmatched junction bases: 6. Germline V CDR1 and CDR2: SNHLY, FYNNEI. The CDR3 consists of 14 residues. The CDR3 region is CASTRQGAYYEQYF. Here the CDR3 DNA reads TGTGCCAGCACTAGACAGGGGGCCTACTACGAGCAGTACTTC. The full variable domain, completed using reference TRBV2 and TRBJ2-7, is EPEVTQTPSHQVTQMGQEVILRCVPISNHLYFYWYRQILGQKVEFLVSFYNNEISEKSEIFDDQFSVERPDGSNFTLKIRSTKLEDSAMYFCASTRQGAYYEQYFGPGTRLTVT.

CDR3 nucleotide sequence: TGTGCCAGCGCACTAGCGGGGGCCCTGCAGTATTTT. This sequence encodes CASALAGALQYF. This rearrangement joins TRBV14 to TRBJ2-3; 11 nucleotides line up with TRBD2. With 8 bases clipped from V and 11 bases from J, the junction kept 6 bases outside the gene matches. The CDR3 is 12 amino acids. CDR1 and CDR2 from the germline V gene are SGHDN and FVKESK.